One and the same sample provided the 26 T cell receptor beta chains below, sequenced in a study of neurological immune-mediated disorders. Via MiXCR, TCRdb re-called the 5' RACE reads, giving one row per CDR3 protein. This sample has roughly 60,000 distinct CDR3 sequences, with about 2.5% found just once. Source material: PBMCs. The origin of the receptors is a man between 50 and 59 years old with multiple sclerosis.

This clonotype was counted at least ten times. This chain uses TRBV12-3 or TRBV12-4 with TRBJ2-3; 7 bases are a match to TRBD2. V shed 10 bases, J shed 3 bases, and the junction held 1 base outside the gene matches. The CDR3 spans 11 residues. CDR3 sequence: CATGGTDTQYF. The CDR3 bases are TGTGCCACCGGGGGGACAGATACGCAGTATTTT.

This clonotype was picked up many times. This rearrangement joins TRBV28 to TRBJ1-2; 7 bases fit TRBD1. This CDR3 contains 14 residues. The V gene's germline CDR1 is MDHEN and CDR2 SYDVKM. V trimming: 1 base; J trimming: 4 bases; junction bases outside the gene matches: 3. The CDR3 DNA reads TGTGCCAGCAGTTTATTGACAGGGTTCTATGGCTACACCTTC. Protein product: CASSLLTGFYGYTF.

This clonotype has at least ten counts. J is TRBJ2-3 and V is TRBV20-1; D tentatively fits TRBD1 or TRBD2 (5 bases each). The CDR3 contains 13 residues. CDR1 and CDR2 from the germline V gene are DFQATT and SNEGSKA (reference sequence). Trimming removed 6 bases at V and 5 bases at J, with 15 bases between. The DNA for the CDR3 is TGCAGTGCCCCACGAGGGGCGGGAGATACGCAGTATTTT. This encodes CSAPRGAGDTQYF.

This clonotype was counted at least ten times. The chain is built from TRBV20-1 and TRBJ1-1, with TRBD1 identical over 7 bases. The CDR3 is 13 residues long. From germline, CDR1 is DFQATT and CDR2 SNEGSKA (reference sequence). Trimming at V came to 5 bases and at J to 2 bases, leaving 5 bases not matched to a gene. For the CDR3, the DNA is TGCAGTGCTCGGGGACAGTTCAACACTGAAGCTTTCTTT. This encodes CSARGQFNTEAFF.

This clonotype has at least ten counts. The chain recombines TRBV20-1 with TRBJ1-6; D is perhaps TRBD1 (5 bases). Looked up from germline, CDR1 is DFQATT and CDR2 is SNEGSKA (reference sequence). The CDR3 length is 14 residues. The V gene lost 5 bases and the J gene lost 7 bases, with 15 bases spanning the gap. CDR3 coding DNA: TGCAGTGCTCGATCGGGACTGACGAATTCACCCCTCCACTTT. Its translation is CSARSGLTNSPLHF.

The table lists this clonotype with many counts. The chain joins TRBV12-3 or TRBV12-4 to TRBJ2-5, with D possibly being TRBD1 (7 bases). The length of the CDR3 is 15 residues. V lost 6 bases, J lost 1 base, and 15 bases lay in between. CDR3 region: CASRAGQTFQETQYF. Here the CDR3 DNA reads TGTGCCAGCAGGGCGGGACAGACCTTCCAAGAGACCCAGTACTTC.

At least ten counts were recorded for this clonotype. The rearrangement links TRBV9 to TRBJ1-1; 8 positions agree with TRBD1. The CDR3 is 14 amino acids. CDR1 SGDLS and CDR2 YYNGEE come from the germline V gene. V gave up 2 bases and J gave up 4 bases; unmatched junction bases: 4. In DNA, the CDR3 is TGTGCCAGCAGCGTCCTACAGGGGGGCACTGAAGCTTTCTTT. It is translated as CASSVLQGGTEAFF.

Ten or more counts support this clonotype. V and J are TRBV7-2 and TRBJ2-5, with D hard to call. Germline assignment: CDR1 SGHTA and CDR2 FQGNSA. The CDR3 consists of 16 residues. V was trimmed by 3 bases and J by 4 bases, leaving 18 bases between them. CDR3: CASSLSRSAIRETQYF. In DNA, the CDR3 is TGTGCCAGCAGCTTGAGTCGGAGCGCAATAAGAGAGACCCAGTACTTC.

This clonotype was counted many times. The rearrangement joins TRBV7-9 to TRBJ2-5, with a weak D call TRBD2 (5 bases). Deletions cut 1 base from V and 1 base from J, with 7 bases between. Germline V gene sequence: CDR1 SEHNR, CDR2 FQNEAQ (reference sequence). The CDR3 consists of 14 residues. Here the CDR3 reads CASSLELAQETQYF. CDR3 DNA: TGTGCCAGCAGCTTAGAGCTAGCCCAAGAGACCCAGTACTTC.

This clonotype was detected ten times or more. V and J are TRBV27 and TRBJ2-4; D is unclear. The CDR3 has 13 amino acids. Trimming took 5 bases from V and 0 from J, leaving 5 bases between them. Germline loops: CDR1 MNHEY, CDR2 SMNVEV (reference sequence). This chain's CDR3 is CASSPLAKNIQYF. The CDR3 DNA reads TGTGCCAGCAGTCCTTTAGCCAAAAACATTCAGTACTTC.

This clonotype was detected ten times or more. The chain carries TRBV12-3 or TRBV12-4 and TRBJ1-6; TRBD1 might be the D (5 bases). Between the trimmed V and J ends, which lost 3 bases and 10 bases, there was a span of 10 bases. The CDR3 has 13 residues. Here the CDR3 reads CASSLGRDSPLHF. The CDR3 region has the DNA TGTGCCAGCAGTTTGGGTAGGGACTCACCCCTCCACTTT.

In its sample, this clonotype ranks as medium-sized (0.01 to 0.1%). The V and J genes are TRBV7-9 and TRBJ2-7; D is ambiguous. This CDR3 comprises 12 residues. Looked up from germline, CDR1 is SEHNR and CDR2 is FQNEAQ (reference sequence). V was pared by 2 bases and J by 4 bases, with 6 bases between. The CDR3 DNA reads TGTGCCAGCAGCTTAAATGGGTACGAGCAGTACTTC. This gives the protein CASSLNGYEQYF. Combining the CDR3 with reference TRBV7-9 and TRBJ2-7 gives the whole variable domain DTGVSQNPRHKITKRGQNVTFRCDPISEHNRLYWYRQTLGQGPEFLTYFQNEAQLEKSRLLSDRFSAERPKGSFSTLEIQRTEQGDSAMYLCASSLNGYEQYFGPGTRLTVT.

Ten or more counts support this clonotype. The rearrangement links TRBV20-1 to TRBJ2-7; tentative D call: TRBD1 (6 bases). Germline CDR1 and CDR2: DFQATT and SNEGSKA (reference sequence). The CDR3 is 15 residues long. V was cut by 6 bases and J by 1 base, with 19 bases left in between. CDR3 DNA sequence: TGCAGTGCCAGGAGGACGTACAGGGAATCCTACGAGCAGTACTTC. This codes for CSARRTYRESYEQYF.

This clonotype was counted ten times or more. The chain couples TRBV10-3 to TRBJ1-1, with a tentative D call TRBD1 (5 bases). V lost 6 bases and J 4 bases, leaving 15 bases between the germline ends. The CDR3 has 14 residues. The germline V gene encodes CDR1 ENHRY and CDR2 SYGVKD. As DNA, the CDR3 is TGTGCCATCAGCGAGAGGGGTCGAACCACTGAAGCTTTCTTT. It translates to CAISERGRTTEAFF.

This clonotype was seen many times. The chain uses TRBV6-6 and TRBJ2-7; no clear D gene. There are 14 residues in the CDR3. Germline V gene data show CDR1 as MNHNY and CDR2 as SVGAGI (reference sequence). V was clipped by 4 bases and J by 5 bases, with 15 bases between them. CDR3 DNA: TGTGCCAGCAGTTCCTTTGGGCAGTACAACGAGCAGTACTTC. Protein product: CASSSFGQYNEQYF.

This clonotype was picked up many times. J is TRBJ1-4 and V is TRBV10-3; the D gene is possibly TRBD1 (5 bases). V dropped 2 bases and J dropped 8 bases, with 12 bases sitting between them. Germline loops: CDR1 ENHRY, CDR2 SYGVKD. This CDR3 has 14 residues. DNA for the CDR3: TGTGCCATCAGTGAGCTGGGACCTGAGGAAAAACTGTTTTTT. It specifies CAISELGPEEKLFF.

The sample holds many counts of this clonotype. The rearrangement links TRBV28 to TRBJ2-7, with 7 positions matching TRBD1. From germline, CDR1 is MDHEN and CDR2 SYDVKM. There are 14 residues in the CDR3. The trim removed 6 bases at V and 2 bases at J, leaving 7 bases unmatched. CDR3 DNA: TGTGCCAGCAGCCCGGACAGGTATCCCTACGAGCAGTACTTC. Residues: CASSPDRYPYEQYF.

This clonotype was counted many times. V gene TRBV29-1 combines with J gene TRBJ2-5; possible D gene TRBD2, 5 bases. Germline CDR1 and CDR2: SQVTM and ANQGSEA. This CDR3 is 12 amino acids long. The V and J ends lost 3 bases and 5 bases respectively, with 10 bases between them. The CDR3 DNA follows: TGCAGCGTTGACTTAGCGACTGAGACCCAGTACTTC. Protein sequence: CSVDLATETQYF.

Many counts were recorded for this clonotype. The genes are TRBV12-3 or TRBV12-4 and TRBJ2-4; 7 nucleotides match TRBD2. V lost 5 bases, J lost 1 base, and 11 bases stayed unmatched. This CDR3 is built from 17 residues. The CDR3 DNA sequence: TGTGCCAGCAGTCTCATCAGCGGGATGGGGGCCAAAAACATTCAGTACTTC. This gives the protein CASSLISGMGAKNIQYF.

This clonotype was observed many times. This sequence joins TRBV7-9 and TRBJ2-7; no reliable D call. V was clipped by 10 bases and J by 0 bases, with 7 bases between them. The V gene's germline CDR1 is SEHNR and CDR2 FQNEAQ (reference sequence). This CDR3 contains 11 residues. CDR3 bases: TGTGCCACCACGGACTCCTACGAGCAGTACTTC. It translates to CATTDSYEQYF.

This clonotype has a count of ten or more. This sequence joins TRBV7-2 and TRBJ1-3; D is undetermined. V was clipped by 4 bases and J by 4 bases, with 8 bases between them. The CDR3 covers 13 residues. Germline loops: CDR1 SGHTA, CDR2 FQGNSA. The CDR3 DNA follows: TGTGCCAGCAGCTCCACCTGGGGAAACACCATATATTTT. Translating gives CASSSTWGNTIYF.

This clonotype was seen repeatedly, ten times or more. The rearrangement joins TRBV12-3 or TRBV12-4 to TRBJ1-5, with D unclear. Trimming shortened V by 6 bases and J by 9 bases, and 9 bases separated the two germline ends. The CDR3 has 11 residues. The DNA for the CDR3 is TGTGCCAGCAGCCTGAGTGGGCCCCAGCATTTT. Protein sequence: CASSLSGPQHF.

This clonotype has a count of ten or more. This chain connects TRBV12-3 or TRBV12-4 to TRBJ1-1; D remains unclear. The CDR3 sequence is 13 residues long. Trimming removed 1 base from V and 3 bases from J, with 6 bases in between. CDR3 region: CASSLVPHTEAFF. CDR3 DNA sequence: TGTGCCAGCAGTTTAGTGCCTCACACTGAAGCTTTCTTT.

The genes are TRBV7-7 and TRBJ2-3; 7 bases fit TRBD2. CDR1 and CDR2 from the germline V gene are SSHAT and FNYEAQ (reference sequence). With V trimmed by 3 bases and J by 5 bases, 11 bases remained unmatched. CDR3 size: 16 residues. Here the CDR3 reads CASSLGSGPSGDTQYF. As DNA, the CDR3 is TGTGCCAGCAGCTTGGGTAGCGGGCCATCCGGAGATACGCAGTATTTT.

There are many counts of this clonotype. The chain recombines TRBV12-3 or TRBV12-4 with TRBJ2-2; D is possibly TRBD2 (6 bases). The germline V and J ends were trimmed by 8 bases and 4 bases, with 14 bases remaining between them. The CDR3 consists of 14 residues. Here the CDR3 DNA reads TGTGCCAGCCGCGGGGTAGCGGCCACCGGGGAGCTGTTTTTT. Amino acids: CASRGVAATGELFF.

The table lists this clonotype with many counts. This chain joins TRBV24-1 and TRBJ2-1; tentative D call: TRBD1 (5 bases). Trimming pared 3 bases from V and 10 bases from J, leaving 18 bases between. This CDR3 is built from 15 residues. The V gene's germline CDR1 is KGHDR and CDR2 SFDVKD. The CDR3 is CATSDPQTDRTEQFF. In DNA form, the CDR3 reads TGTGCCACCAGTGATCCGCAAACCGACAGAACCGAGCAGTTCTTC.